A selection of T cell receptor beta chains follows, all from one sample in a study of read filtering for tumor transcriptome and immune sequencing. TCRdb reprocessed the reads with MiXCR, giving one entry per CDR3 protein. The repertoire holds around 38,000 distinct CDR3 sequences, approximately 15% seen once, with around 26% in the top ten. The sample taken for sequencing was a population of CD138-negative cells sorted from bone marrow. The receptors were gathered from a donor older than 35 with multiple myeloma. Both conserved end residues are trimmed from each CDR3. The order of the fields is V gene, J gene, D gene, CDR3 protein. D genes are given only for firm matches.

v_call: TRBV11-2
j_call: TRBJ2-7
d_call: -
cdr3_aa: ASSPSGTIKGEQY

v_call: TRBV19
j_call: TRBJ2-7
d_call: -
cdr3_aa: ASSPRPSVEQY

v_call: TRBV1
j_call: TRBJ2-5
d_call: -
cdr3_aa: TSSQDAGGTSGNLQETQY

v_call: TRBV21-1
j_call: TRBJ2-3
d_call: -
cdr3_aa: ASSNRLAGEGDTQY

v_call: TRBV7-2
j_call: TRBJ2-1
d_call: TRBD2
cdr3_aa: ASSLSGRGYNEQF

v_call: TRBV29-1
j_call: TRBJ1-5
d_call: TRBD1
cdr3_aa: SVEEGASNQPQH

v_call: TRBV6-5
j_call: TRBJ2-1
d_call: -
cdr3_aa: ASSYSTRKSNEQF

v_call: TRBV24-1
j_call: TRBJ2-5
d_call: -
cdr3_aa: ATSDGRQPQETQY

v_call: TRBV5-1
j_call: TRBJ2-1
d_call: TRBD2
cdr3_aa: ASRAAGTSGRDYYNEQF

v_call: TRBV12-3/TRBV12-4
j_call: TRBJ2-5
d_call: TRBD1
cdr3_aa: ASSWTGGSQETQY

v_call: TRBV6-5
j_call: TRBJ2-2
d_call: -
cdr3_aa: ASSLQRNTGELF

v_call: TRBV23-1
j_call: TRBJ2-7
d_call: -
cdr3_aa: ASSQQGGGEQY

v_call: TRBV6-2/TRBV6-3
j_call: TRBJ2-1
d_call: TRBD1
cdr3_aa: ASSQTGSSYNEQF

v_call: TRBV29-1
j_call: TRBJ2-1
d_call: -
cdr3_aa: SVGEGGIGEQF